The 7 T cell receptor beta chains reported below all come from one sample, sequenced in a study of PD-1 blockade in classical Hodgkin lymphoma. In every patient, relapse followed autologous stem cell transplantation, while exposure to brentuximab vedotin differed. Libraries were prepared by immunoSEQ multiplex PCR; TCRdb keeps only in-frame clonotypes and omits some of them. The repertoire holds roughly 55,000 clones, with about 84% as singletons. The sequencing used peripheral blood mononuclear cells (PBMCs), collected at baseline. The receptors originated from a human donor with classical Hodgkin lymphoma.

The chain joins TRBV5-8 to TRBJ2-4, with D hard to call. The CDR3 spans 10 residues. With 2 bases removed from V and 7 bases from J, the gap between germline ends came to 1 base. CDR1 and CDR2 from the germline V gene are SGHTS and YDEGEE. CDR3 amino acids: CASSFNIQYF. CDR3 sequence (DNA): TGTGCCAGCAGCTTTAACATTCAGTACTTC.

V is TRBV7-9 and J is TRBJ2-1, with TRBD2 matching over 8 bases. The CDR3 runs 15 residues. V gave up 1 base and J gave up 3 bases; unmatched junction bases: 2. The germline V gene has CDR1 SEHNR and CDR2 FQNEAQ (reference sequence). The CDR3 loop is CASSLGAGGYNEQFF. DNA for the CDR3: TGTGCCAGCAGCTTAGGGGCGGGAGGCTACAATGAGCAGTTCTTC.

The V and J genes are TRBV11-3 and TRBJ2-2; no clear D gene. CDR1 is SGHNT, CDR2 YENEEA, per germline. V was shortened by 2 bases and J by 5 bases, with 6 bases between the two germline ends. This CDR3 contains 13 residues. CDR3 amino acids: CASSLSVTGELFF. DNA for the CDR3: TGTGCCAGCAGCTTAAGCGTTACCGGGGAGCTGTTTTTT. Full variable domain (rest looked up from reference TRBV11-3 and TRBJ2-2): EAGVVQSPRYKIIEKKQPVAFWCNPISGHNTLYWYLQNLGQGPELLIRYENEEAVDDSQLPKDRFSAERLKGVDSTLKIQPAELGDSAVYLCASSLSVTGELFFGEGSRLTVL.

The chain joins TRBV11-3 to TRBJ2-3; D is uncertain. Germline V lookup: CDR1 SGHNT, CDR2 YENEEA. CDR3 size: 12 residues. V was cut by 4 bases and J by 5 bases, with 7 bases left in between. The CDR3 is CASSSFRDTQYF. In DNA, the CDR3 is TGTGCCAGCAGCTCTTTTAGAGATACGCAGTATTTT.

V usage is TRBV6-5 and J usage is TRBJ2-1; 11 bases match TRBD2. V shed 2 bases, J shed 7 bases, and the junction held 4 bases outside the gene matches. Germline values: CDR1 MNHEY, CDR2 SVGAGI. The length of the CDR3 is 15 residues. CDR3 bases: TGTGCCAGCAGTTACCAGGCTAGCGGGAGGAATGAGCAGTTCTTC. It is translated as CASSYQASGRNEQFF.

This chain uses TRBV4-3 with TRBJ1-2; 10 positions match TRBD1. V lost 0 bases, J lost 7 bases, and 5 bases stayed unmatched. In germline, CDR1 is LGHNA, CDR2 YSLEER. The CDR3 runs 15 residues. In DNA form, the CDR3 reads TGCGCCAGCAGCCAAGAGGCCGACAGGGGGCTTGGCTACACCTTC. Its protein is CASSQEADRGLGYTF.

This clone has just one count. The rearrangement uses TRBV5-4 and TRBJ2-1, with TRBD2 matching over 7 bases. Losses at the gene ends were 5 bases for V and 1 base for J; bases not matched to a gene: 0. CDR1 and CDR2 from the germline V gene are SGHNT and YYREEE (reference sequence). This CDR3 has 13 amino acids. The chain's CDR3 is CASRGGSYNEQFF. Written as DNA, the CDR3 is TGTGCCAGCAGGGGGGGGTCCTACAATGAGCAGTTCTTC.